This T cell receptor (beta chain) was sequenced in a study of blood T cell repertoires in COVID-19. About the research overall: The origin of the acute and convalescent COVID-19 samples was the United States, Italy and Spain.

The CDR3 consists of 12 residues. With V trimmed by 4 bases and J by 10 bases, 5 bases remained unmatched. Germline CDR1 reads SGHNT; CDR2 reads YYREEE (reference sequence). Sequencing was performed with immunoSEQ multiplex PCR; in TCRdb, only in-frame clones are kept and a portion is missing. The sample holds approximately 170,000 clones, roughly 85% seen once. This receptor was obtained from a woman between 65 and 79 years old in a cohort exposed to, infected with or recovered from COVID-19 (not recorded which). Sequencing used PBMCs or T cells enriched from blood (not recorded which). The chain carries TRBV5-4 and TRBJ2-1; TRBD1 matches at 7 bases. The CDR3 reads CASSRDSSEQFF. The CDR3 nucleotides are TGTGCCAGCAGCAGGGACAGCAGCGAGCAGTTCTTC.